This T cell receptor beta chain was sequenced in a study of T cells in Graves' hyperthyroidism and ophthalmopathy. Germline assignment: CDR1 SNHLY and CDR2 FYNNEI. J lost 5 bases, V lost 7 bases, and 12 bases had no gene match. The CDR3 has 15 residues. Across 18 months, stable Graves' hyperthyroidism was marked by no progression to ophthalmopathy. In this sample, this clonotype turned up many times. TCR beta CDR3 sequences were amplified from RNA transcripts. The TCR CDR3 was amplified in a first-round RT-PCR using the HTBI primer set. One entry per CDR3 protein results from TCRdb running MiXCR on the multiplex PCR reads. The sample records under 250,000 distinct CDR3 sequences, approximately 17% being singletons.

The V gene is TRBV2, the J gene TRBJ2-5; TRBD1 agrees at 8 bases. Sequenced: blood. This receptor was taken from a man in his forties or fifties with Graves' hyperthyroidism. This CDR3 is CASTLVGQGVETQYF. Here the CDR3 DNA reads TGTGCCAGCACGTTGGTTGGACAGGGTGTGGAGACCCAGTACTTC.